What follows are 31 T cell receptor beta chains derived from one specimen sequenced in a study of T cell responses to AZD1222 COVID-19 vaccine. The table came from immunoSEQ multiplex PCR; TCRdb's copy has only in-frame clones and leaves some out. The repertoire holds about 92,000 clones, with around 87% as singletons. Sequences were derived from peripheral blood, sampled on day 0 of AZD1222 vaccination. The receptors originated from an adult in good health.

J is TRBJ2-7 and V is TRBV28; 8 bases fit TRBD1. This CDR3 comprises 18 residues. CDR1 MDHEN and CDR2 SYDVKM come from the germline V gene. V gave up 6 bases and J gave up 0 bases; unmatched junction bases: 16. CDR3 DNA sequence: TGTGCCAGCAGGGCCGGGACAGGCTATGTTGAACTCTCCTACGAGCAGTACTTC. Its translation: CASRAGTGYVELSYEQYF.

This clone is termed medium-sized. The chain recombines TRBV7-2 with TRBJ1-1, with 7 nucleotides matching TRBD1. Trimming took 3 bases from V and 8 from J; bases not matched to a gene: 9. CDR3 size: 14 residues. Germline assignment: CDR1 SGHTA and CDR2 FQGNSA. The CDR3 DNA follows: TGTGCCAGCAGCTTCGGACCGGGACAGCTCGAAGCTTTCTTT. Protein sequence: CASSFGPGQLEAFF.

The V gene is TRBV19, the J gene TRBJ1-5; 9 bases match TRBD1. CDR3 size: 17 residues. Per the germline V gene, CDR1 is LNHDA and CDR2 is SQIVND (reference sequence). V trimming: 4 bases; J trimming: 0 bases; junction bases outside the gene matches: 7. Here the CDR3 DNA reads TGTGCCAGTAGTACACAGGGGGCAGTTTTTAGCAATCAGCCCCAGCATTTT. It translates to CASSTQGAVFSNQPQHF.

This clone showed up just once. The gene calls are TRBV18 and TRBJ1-2; the D is unclear. This CDR3 comprises 13 residues. Trimming pared 0 bases from V and 7 bases from J, leaving 9 bases between. Germline loops: CDR1 KGHSH, CDR2 LQKENI. The CDR3, as DNA: TGTGCCAGCTCACCACCCTCCAACCCTGGCTACACCTTC. Translation gives CASSPPSNPGYTF. Using reference TRBV18 and TRBJ1-2 for the parts outside the CDR3, the full variable domain is NAGVMQNPRHLVRRRGQEARLRCSPMKGHSHVYWYRQLPEEGLKFMVYLQKENIIDESGMPKERFSAEFPKEGPSILRIQQVVRGDSAAYFCASSPPSNPGYTFGSGTRLTVV.

The CDR3, as DNA: TGTGCCAGTAGTGGGGGCGGGAGGCTTACCTACGAGCAGTACTTC. Translated: CASSGGGRLTYEQYF. The chain joins TRBV19 to TRBJ2-7; 8 bases are a match to TRBD2. Germline CDR1 and CDR2: LNHDA and SQIVND (reference sequence). The CDR3 extends over 15 amino acids. The trim removed 5 bases at V and 2 bases at J, leaving 8 bases unmatched.

The chain joins TRBV9 to TRBJ2-2; unclear D gene. The CDR3 spans 14 residues. V lost 0 bases and J 1 base, leaving 4 bases between the germline ends. Germline CDR1 SGDLS, CDR2 YYNGEE. CDR3 sequence: CASSVAGNTGELFF. The CDR3 DNA reads TGTGCCAGCAGCGTAGCGGGGAACACCGGGGAGCTGTTTTTT.

CDR3 protein: CASSPPGLGGKEAFF. CDR3 DNA sequence: TGTGCCAGCTCACCACCGGGGCTTGGGGGGAAAGAAGCTTTCTTT. This chain connects TRBV18 to TRBJ1-1, with D possibly TRBD1 on 5 matching bases. The V and J ends lost 0 bases and 8 bases respectively, with 16 bases between them. Germline CDR1 KGHSH, CDR2 LQKENI. CDR3 length equals 15 residues.

This chain links TRBV11-3 with TRBJ2-7, with TRBD2 matching over 14 bases. The CDR3 has 14 residues. Unmatched junction bases numbered 2, after V lost 4 bases and J lost 6 bases. Germline V gene sequence: CDR1 SGHNT, CDR2 YENEEA. DNA for the CDR3: TGTGCCAGCAGCTATGGGACTAGCGGGAGCGAGCAGTACTTC. Its translation: CASSYGTSGSEQYF. The whole variable domain, filled in from reference TRBV11-3 and TRBJ2-7, reads EAGVVQSPRYKIIEKKQPVAFWCNPISGHNTLYWYLQNLGQGPELLIRYENEEAVDDSQLPKDRFSAERLKGVDSTLKIQPAELGDSAVYLCASSYGTSGSEQYFGPGTRLTVT.

This chain links TRBV19 with TRBJ2-5, with TRBD1 matching over 7 bases. V shed 5 bases, J shed 1 base, and the junction held 10 bases outside the gene matches. Germline V gives CDR1 LNHDA, CDR2 SQIVND (reference sequence). The CDR3 loop spans 16 amino acids. The CDR3 nucleotides are TGTGCCAGTAGTCAGAACAGGGGCGCCGTCCAAGAGACCCAGTACTTC. Its translation: CASSQNRGAVQETQYF.

J is TRBJ1-1 and V is TRBV15; D remains ambiguous. The V and J ends lost 2 bases and 2 bases respectively, with 9 bases between them. This CDR3 has 14 residues. Per the germline V gene, CDR1 is LNHNV and CDR2 is YYDKDF (reference sequence). This CDR3 is CATSRSSYNTEAFF. The CDR3 DNA reads as TGTGCCACCAGCAGATCCTCGTATAACACTGAAGCTTTCTTT. The full variable domain, in which reference TRBV15 and TRBJ1-1 provide the parts outside the CDR3, is DAMVIQNPRYQVTQFGKPVTLSCSQTLNHNVMYWYQQKSSQAPKLLFHYYDKDFNNEADTPDNFQSRRPNTSFCFLDIRSPGLGDTAMYLCATSRSSYNTEAFFGQGTRLTVV.

This clone was recorded once. The CDR3 region is CASSKLGYNEQFF. In DNA form, the CDR3 reads TGTGCCAGCAGTAAGCTCGGGTACAATGAGCAGTTCTTC. The chain carries TRBV27 and TRBJ2-1, with D hard to call. The CDR3 is 13 amino acids. Germline values: CDR1 MNHEY, CDR2 SMNVEV (reference sequence). V lost 5 bases and J lost 4, with 9 bases in between.

V usage is TRBV11-2 and J usage is TRBJ2-1; the D is unclear. Germline CDR1 and CDR2: SGHAT and FQNNGV. The length of the CDR3 is 15 residues. Trimming pared 1 base from V and 2 bases from J, leaving 9 bases between. CDR3 nucleotides: TGTGCCAGCAGCTTAGTCCGCGGTGCCTACAATGAGCAGTTCTTC. It is translated as CASSLVRGAYNEQFF.

V is TRBV18 and J is TRBJ2-4; D might be TRBD1 or TRBD2, each matching 5 bases. Germline V gene sequence: CDR1 KGHSH, CDR2 LQKENI. The V end lost 2 bases, the J end lost 9 bases, and 11 bases lay between the germline ends. The CDR3 extends over 13 amino acids. In nucleotides, the CDR3 is TGTGCCAGCTCACCAGGGGGATTTGGCATTCAGTACTTC. Translated, it gives CASSPGGFGIQYF. Supplemented by reference TRBV18 and TRBJ2-4, the full variable domain reads NAGVMQNPRHLVRRRGQEARLRCSPMKGHSHVYWYRQLPEEGLKFMVYLQKENIIDESGMPKERFSAEFPKEGPSILRIQQVVRGDSAAYFCASSPGGFGIQYFGAGTRLSVL.

The genes are TRBV13 and TRBJ1-2, with a possible D match to TRBD1 (6 bases). Deletions cut 1 base from V and 3 bases from J, with 12 bases between. Germline CDR1 and CDR2: PRHDT and FYEKMQ (reference sequence). The CDR3 has 15 amino acids. In DNA, the CDR3 is TGTGCCAGCAGCTTAGCGTACAGGGATCACTATGGCTACACCTTC. Its protein product is CASSLAYRDHYGYTF.

This clone was seen once. The chain joins TRBV4-3 to TRBJ2-7; TRBD2 matches 13 bases. Trimming at V came to 0 bases and at J to 4 bases, leaving 6 bases not matched to a gene. Germline-derived CDR1 and CDR2 are LGHNA and YSLEER. The CDR3 totals 17 residues. CDR3 protein: CASSQDGLAGVRYEQYF. In DNA, the CDR3 is TGCGCCAGCAGCCAAGATGGACTAGCGGGAGTACGGTACGAGCAGTACTTC.

This clone was picked up a small number of times. The chain has TRBV12-5 and TRBJ2-3; 8 nucleotides match TRBD1. The CDR3 sequence is 15 residues long. Germline V gives CDR1 LGHNT, CDR2 FRNRAP. Unmatched junction bases numbered 11, after V lost 5 bases and J lost 7 bases. The CDR3: CASGSSRGPVYTQYF. The CDR3 DNA reads as TGTGCTAGTGGTAGCTCCAGGGGGCCCGTGTATACGCAGTATTTT.

CDR3 coding DNA: TGTGCCAGTCTCTCTACTAACTATGGCTACACCTTC. As protein: CASLSTNYGYTF. The chain is built from TRBV19 and TRBJ1-2; D gene uncertain. The CDR3 has 12 residues. The V end lost 8 bases, the J end lost 0 bases, and 7 bases lay between the germline ends. In germline, CDR1 is LNHDA, CDR2 SQIVND (reference sequence).

This clone was seen only once. The gene calls are TRBV30 and TRBJ2-3, with TRBD2 as a possible D gene (5 bases). Germline V gives CDR1 GTSNPN, CDR2 SVGIG (reference sequence). This CDR3 spans 14 amino acids. Trimming left V 4 bases short and J 2 bases short, with 13 bases between. CDR3 nucleotide sequence: TGTGCCTGGATAGAGGGATTCTCCACAGATACGCAGTATTTT. Residues: CAWIEGFSTDTQYF.

This clone was seen a single time. J is TRBJ2-3 and V is TRBV6-6; D ambiguous. V dropped 7 bases and J dropped 0 bases, with 8 bases sitting between them. Germline CDR1 is MNHNY and CDR2 is SVGAGI (reference sequence). This CDR3 has 13 amino acids. The CDR3 protein is CASMEGSTDTQYF. CDR3 DNA sequence: TGTGCCAGCATGGAAGGGAGCACAGATACGCAGTATTTT.

The rearrangement links TRBV18 to TRBJ1-2, with D unclear. The CDR3 spans 15 residues. V lost 0 bases and J lost 6, with 14 bases in between. CDR1 is KGHSH, CDR2 LQKENI, per germline. CDR3 in amino acids: CASSPPRGAYDGYTF. Written as DNA, the CDR3 is TGTGCCAGCTCACCACCGCGGGGAGCCTATGATGGCTACACCTTC.

V and J are TRBV7-9 and TRBJ1-1, with D possibly matching TRBD1 (5 bases). Trimming removed 5 bases from V and 7 bases from J, with 11 bases in between. Germline V gene sequence: CDR1 SEHNR, CDR2 FQNEAQ (reference sequence). The CDR3 is 12 amino acids. CDR3 sequence (DNA): TGTGCCAGCAGCATAGGGACGGTTGAAGCTTTCTTT. It is translated as CASSIGTVEAFF.

This clone has only one observation. The chain employs TRBV28 and TRBJ1-2, with D perhaps matching TRBD1 (6 bases). The CDR3 contains 18 residues. The V end lost 3 bases, the J end lost 2 bases, and 22 bases lay between the germline ends. The germline V gene has CDR1 MDHEN and CDR2 SYDVKM. The CDR3 sequence: CASSFGLGGGVSNYGYTF. The CDR3 DNA reads TGTGCCAGCAGTTTTGGCTTAGGGGGTGGGGTTTCAAACTATGGCTACACCTTC.

The rearrangement joins TRBV3-1 (or the pseudogene TRBV3-2) to TRBJ2-1; D perhaps matches TRBD2 (5 bases). The germline gives CDR1 LGHDT, CDR2 YNNKEL (reference sequence). V was pared by 4 bases and J by 10 bases, with 11 bases between. This CDR3 is 12 amino acids long. CDR3 coding DNA: TGTGCCAGCAGCCCGGACGGGAAGGAGCAGTTCTTC. Its translation is CASSPDGKEQFF.

The V gene is TRBV10-3, the J gene TRBJ1-6; 7 nucleotides agree with TRBD1. The CDR3 contains 14 residues. Germline CDR1 reads ENHRY; CDR2 reads SYGVKD. V lost 6 bases and J lost 5; bases outside the gene matches: 4. In DNA, the CDR3 is TGTGCCATCAGGGAGGGACAGAATAATTCACCCCTCCACTTT. Translation gives CAIREGQNNSPLHF.

The chain combines TRBV6-1 with TRBJ2-7; 12 nucleotides line up with TRBD2. This CDR3 has 15 amino acids. V was pared by 1 base and J by 3 bases, with 1 base of the junction left unmatched. CDR1 and CDR2 (germline): MNHNS, SASEGT. CDR3 DNA sequence: TGTGCCAGCAGTGAAGAGACTAGCGGGAGCTACGAGCAGTACTTC. Protein: CASSEETSGSYEQYF.

V gene TRBV28 combines with J gene TRBJ2-7, with TRBD1 matching 8 bases. There are 14 residues in the CDR3. With V trimmed by 2 bases and J by 4 bases, 4 bases remained unmatched. Germline V CDR1 and CDR2: MDHEN, SYDVKM. CDR3: CASSLTGGRYEQYF. The DNA for the CDR3 is TGTGCCAGCAGTTTAACAGGGGGTAGGTACGAGCAGTACTTC.

Here the CDR3 DNA reads TGTGCCTGGAGTATAAACTTACAGGACTATGGCTACACCTTC. Amino acids: CAWSINLQDYGYTF. This rearrangement joins TRBV30 to TRBJ1-2; TRBD1 might be the D (5 bases). The CDR3 spans 14 residues. Germline CDR1 and CDR2: GTSNPN and SVGIG (reference sequence). V dropped 2 bases and J dropped 3 bases, with 13 bases sitting between them.

This chain connects TRBV5-4 to TRBJ2-2, with D perhaps TRBD1 or TRBD2 (5 bases each). Trimming cost V 4 bases and J 1 base, with 11 bases left between them. The CDR3 has 15 residues. Germline V CDR1 and CDR2: SGHNT, YYREEE (reference sequence). The CDR3 is CASSKGPRNTGELFF. The CDR3 coding sequence is TGTGCCAGCAGCAAGGGACCACGGAACACCGGGGAGCTGTTTTTT.

V is TRBV25-1 and J is TRBJ2-3, with 9 bases matching TRBD2. Per germline, CDR1 MGHDK and CDR2 SYGVNS. CDR3 size: 16 residues. J lost 1 base, V lost 3 bases, and 5 bases had no gene match. CDR3 amino acids: CASSDSSGTGTDTQYF. CDR3 nucleotide sequence: TGTGCCAGCAGTGATTCTAGCGGGACCGGCACAGATACGCAGTATTTT. Complete variable domain (other parts from reference TRBV25-1 and TRBJ2-3): EADIYQTPRYLVIGTGKKITLECSQTMGHDKMYWYQQDPGMELHLIHYSYGVNSTEKGDLSSESTVSRIRTEHFPLTLESARPSHTSQYLCASSDSSGTGTDTQYFGPGTRLTVL.

The chain uses TRBV10-3 and TRBJ2-3; no clear D. V was pared by 2 bases and J by 6 bases, with 6 bases between. Germline V lookup: CDR1 ENHRY, CDR2 SYGVKD. This CDR3 contains 12 residues. The CDR3 nucleotides read TGTGCCATCAGTGAGCTGGGGGATACGCAGTATTTT. It specifies CAISELGDTQYF.

The rearrangement links TRBV28 to TRBJ2-6; 10 nucleotides match TRBD2. The J segment lost 0 bases and the V segment lost 6 bases, leaving 2 bases of the junction unmatched. In germline, CDR1 is MDHEN, CDR2 SYDVKM. CDR3 length equals 16 residues. The CDR3 region is CASRSGRASGANVLTF. Here the CDR3 DNA reads TGTGCCAGCAGAAGCGGGAGGGCCTCTGGGGCCAACGTCCTGACTTTC.